This T cell receptor (beta chain) was obtained from a study of T cells in Graves' hyperthyroidism and ophthalmopathy. The table lists this clonotype with many counts. RNA transcripts gave rise to amplified TCR beta CDR3 regions. Researchers ran a first-round RT-PCR on the TCR CDR3 using the HTBI primer set. TCRdb redid the calling of the multiplex PCR reads with MiXCR, one entry per CDR3 protein. The sample lists around 720,000 distinct CDR3 sequences, roughly a third occurring once. Trimming cost V 6 bases and J 5 bases, with 8 bases left between them. The CDR3 contains 10 residues. Germline V gene sequence: CDR1 DFQATT, CDR2 SNEGSKA (reference sequence). The definition of stable Graves' hyperthyroidism was no ophthalmopathy progression within 18 months.

The chain joins TRBV20-1 to TRBJ2-7; D remains ambiguous. This TCR was sampled from a woman aged 40 to 50 with Graves' hyperthyroidism. Sequenced sample: blood. Here the CDR3 DNA reads TGCAGTGCCGAAGGTGACGAGCAGTACTTC. Translating it yields CSAEGDEQYF.